Following are 26 T cell receptor beta chains from one sample sequenced in a study of blood T cell repertoires in COVID-19. The table came from immunoSEQ multiplex PCR; TCRdb's copy has only in-frame clones and leaves some out. The data show 270,000 or so clones, approximately 82% seen once. Sequencing was carried out using peripheral blood. The receptors were sampled from a woman between 18 and 30 years old with acute or convalescent COVID-19.

This chain uses TRBV6-5 with TRBJ2-3, with a possible D match to TRBD1 (5 bases). This CDR3 has 15 amino acids. V was pared by 0 bases and J by 4 bases, with 11 bases between. Germline-derived CDR1 and CDR2 are MNHEY and SVGAGI. CDR3 in amino acids: CASSYSGQGSDTQYF. The CDR3 region has the DNA TGTGCCAGCAGTTACTCAGGGCAGGGATCAGATACGCAGTATTTT.

The chain employs TRBV19 and TRBJ2-7, with D possibly matching TRBD1 (5 bases). There are 14 residues in the CDR3. Germline V gene lookup returns CDR1 LNHDA and CDR2 SQIVND (reference sequence). Between the trimmed V and J ends, which lost 1 base and 2 bases, there was a span of 9 bases. The CDR3, as DNA: TGTGCCAGTAGTATAGGGGCAGGGCCCTACGAGCAGTACTTC. It yields the protein CASSIGAGPYEQYF.

CDR3 sequence: CASSVTGGSNQPQHF. CDR3 DNA sequence: TGTGCCAGCAGCGTGACAGGGGGGAGCAATCAGCCCCAGCATTTT. This chain connects TRBV27 to TRBJ1-5; 9 bases line up with TRBD1. Germline CDR1 reads MNHEY; CDR2 reads SMNVEV (reference sequence). J gave up 1 base and V 6 bases, and 4 bases lay outside the gene matches. The CDR3 spans 15 residues.

The V gene is TRBV10-3, the J gene TRBJ1-6, with TRBD1 matching over 7 bases. The V segment lost 1 base and the J segment 7 bases; nucleotides outside the gene matches: 10. The CDR3 sequence is 17 residues long. Looked up from germline, CDR1 is ENHRY and CDR2 is SYGVKD. For the CDR3, the DNA is TGTGCCATCAGTGAGTTCCAGGGCGACAGGGAGAATTCACCCCTCCACTTT. This sequence encodes CAISEFQGDRENSPLHF.

The chain recombines TRBV27 with TRBJ2-1; 13 nucleotides align to TRBD2. The length of the CDR3 is 19 residues. The ends lost 5 bases at V and 4 bases at J; junction bases unmatched: 14. Looked up from germline, CDR1 is MNHEY and CDR2 is SMNVEV (reference sequence). The CDR3 nucleotides read TGTGCCAGCAGTGGAGGGGACAGAGGACTAGCGGGGGTTTACAATGAGCAGTTCTTC. It is translated as CASSGGDRGLAGVYNEQFF.

V usage is TRBV3-1 (or the pseudogene TRBV3-2) and J usage is TRBJ2-7; D remains unclear. CDR3 length: 17 residues. With 0 bases removed from V and 4 bases from J, the gap between germline ends came to 19 bases. CDR1 is LGHDT, CDR2 YNNKEL, per germline (reference sequence). CDR3 protein: CASSQDLSPPPTYEQYF. The CDR3 coding sequence is TGTGCCAGCAGCCAAGATCTTAGCCCGCCACCTACTTACGAGCAGTACTTC.

This clone was found many times. The gene calls are TRBV18 and TRBJ2-1, with 12 positions matching TRBD2. The V segment lost 3 bases and the J segment 6 bases; nucleotides outside the gene matches: 9. The CDR3 runs to 17 residues. CDR1 and CDR2 (germline): KGHSH, LQKENI. The CDR3 loop is CASSPRRLAGVSNEQFF. In DNA, the CDR3 is TGTGCCAGCTCACCCCGAAGACTAGCGGGAGTATCCAATGAGCAGTTCTTC.

This clone was recorded many times. The V and J genes are TRBV29-1 and TRBJ1-4; D remains unclear. With 3 bases removed from V and 5 bases from J, the gap between germline ends came to 10 bases. The germline gives CDR1 SQVTM, CDR2 ANQGSEA. The CDR3 covers 13 residues. CDR3 loop: CSVDGGKNEKLFF. DNA of the CDR3: TGCAGCGTTGATGGAGGCAAAAATGAAAAACTGTTTTTT.

The J gene is TRBJ2-1, the V gene TRBV6-6; 7 bases match TRBD1. V was clipped by 6 bases and J by 0 bases; unmatched bases: 5. The CDR3 length is 15 residues. Germline V gene data show CDR1 as MNHNY and CDR2 as SVGAGI (reference sequence). DNA of the CDR3: TGTGCCAGCAGGGAACAGGGGACCTCCTACAATGAGCAGTTCTTC. Its translation: CASREQGTSYNEQFF.

CDR3 loop: CASSSGLLGKNIQYF. The CDR3 DNA sequence: TGTGCCAGCAGCTCGGGACTACTAGGCAAAAACATTCAGTACTTC. This sequence joins TRBV7-2 and TRBJ2-4, with 7 bases fitting TRBD2. Germline values: CDR1 SGHTA, CDR2 FQGNSA. CDR3 length: 15 residues. The V and J ends lost 4 bases and 3 bases, in that order; junction bases with no gene match: 6.

The chain has TRBV7-9 and TRBJ2-7; 7 nucleotides align to TRBD2. Germline loops: CDR1 SEHNR, CDR2 FQNEAQ (reference sequence). The J segment lost 2 bases and the V segment lost 5 bases, leaving 18 bases of the junction unmatched. There are 18 residues in the CDR3. The CDR3 bases are TGTGCCAGCAGCCCCCCTCCGAAGCGGGATGTCAGCCCCTACGAGCAGTACTTC. This codes for CASSPPPKRDVSPYEQYF.

The chain joins TRBV27 to TRBJ2-5; maybe TRBD1 (6 bases). The germline V and J ends were trimmed by 9 bases and 1 base, with 21 bases remaining between them. The CDR3 sequence is 16 residues long. The germline gives CDR1 MNHEY, CDR2 SMNVEV (reference sequence). CDR3 region: CASSRTGMGAQETQYF. The CDR3 bases are TGTGCCAGTTCCCGGACGGGGATGGGGGCCCAAGAGACCCAGTACTTC.

Details on this clone: The junction and the germline gene differ at one end; a read error may be behind it. The genes are TRBV7-9 and TRBJ2-7; 8 bases line up with TRBD1. The CDR3 is 17 amino acids. CDR1 and CDR2 from the germline V gene are SEHNR and FQNEAQ (reference sequence). CDR3 sequence reads: CASSLAGAGGASDEQYF. The DNA of the CDR3 is TGTGCCAGCAGCTTAGCGGGAGCAGGGGGCGCCTCCGACGAGCAGTACTTC.

On this clone: The same CDR3 also results from other DNA sequences found in this sample. J is TRBJ1-1 and V is TRBV6-5; possible D gene TRBD1, 5 bases. Germline CDR1 reads MNHEY; CDR2 reads SVGAGI. Trimming cost V 9 bases and J 1 base, with 12 bases left between them. The CDR3 totals 13 residues. The CDR3 here is CASRRTQNTEAFF. DNA for the CDR3: TGTGCCAGTAGAAGGACACAGAACACTGAAGCTTTCTTT.

This clone was counted once. The V gene is TRBV7-2, the J gene TRBJ2-7; 7 bases are shared with TRBD1. The CDR3 contains 16 residues. Germline values: CDR1 SGHTA, CDR2 FQGNSA. The junction had 11 bases not matched to a gene; V was cut back by 5 bases and J by 1 base. CDR3 DNA sequence: TGTGCCAGCAGCATCGCAGGGGGAATCCCTTCCTACGAGCAGTACTTC. Protein product: CASSIAGGIPSYEQYF.

The rearrangement uses TRBV7-8 and TRBJ2-1, with 8 bases matching TRBD2. The CDR3 totals 13 residues. The V gene's germline CDR1 is SGHVS and CDR2 FQNEAQ. The V segment lost 11 bases and the J segment 5 bases; nucleotides outside the gene matches: 8. The CDR3 reads CASCGRTNNEQFF. For the CDR3, the DNA is TGTGCCTCGTGCGGGAGGACCAACAATGAGCAGTTCTTC.

The chain links TRBV6-5 to TRBJ2-5; a possible D gene is TRBD1 (5 bases). Per the germline V gene, CDR1 is MNHEY and CDR2 is SVGAGI. CDR3 length: 13 residues. V shed 5 bases and J shed 3 bases, with 10 bases lying between them. The CDR3 is CASSRGLEETQYF. DNA of the CDR3: TGTGCCAGCAGTAGGGGATTAGAAGAGACCCAGTACTTC.

The J gene is TRBJ1-5, the V gene TRBV5-5; tentatively, D is TRBD1 (5 bases). Trimming stripped 1 base from V and 2 bases from J, with 10 bases between. CDR3 length: 15 residues. Germline lookup yields CDR1 SGHKS and CDR2 YYEKEE (reference sequence). The CDR3, as DNA: TGTGCCAGCAGCTTGAGGGGAACTGGCAATCAGCCCCAGCATTTT. Residues: CASSLRGTGNQPQHF.

The chain is built from TRBV24-1 and TRBJ2-7; 9 positions match TRBD2. J lost 5 bases, V lost 2 bases, and 12 bases had no gene match. The CDR3 has 17 residues. CDR1 is KGHDR, CDR2 SFDVKD, per germline. The CDR3 nucleotides read TGTGCCACCAGTGATTGGCCCCTAGAGCGGGAGGCCCACGAGCAGTACTTC. Translation gives CATSDWPLEREAHEQYF.

The gene calls are TRBV12-5 and TRBJ2-1, with D perhaps matching TRBD1 (5 bases). The CDR3 totals 15 residues. Looked up from germline, CDR1 is LGHNT and CDR2 is FRNRAP. Trimming stripped 4 bases from V and 3 bases from J, with 13 bases between. The CDR3 DNA is TGTGCTAGTGGTTGGGGCGACCCCCTCTACAATGAGCAGTTCTTC. The encoded protein is CASGWGDPLYNEQFF. Supplemented by reference TRBV12-5 and TRBJ2-1, the full variable domain reads DARVTQTPRHKVTEMGQEVTMRCQPILGHNTVFWYRQTMMQGLELLAYFRNRAPLDDSGMPKDRFSAEMPDATLATLKIQPSEPRDSAVYFCASGWGDPLYNEQFFGPGTRLTVL.

The chain couples TRBV21-1 to TRBJ2-7; the table's D gene call, TRBD2, was not cross checked with the DNA. TRBV21-1 is a pseudogene. CDR3 length: 20 amino acids. The CDR3 region is CASSKGIPRLAGYKAYEQYF. The CDR3 nucleotides read TGTGCCAGCAGCAAAGGGATCCCGCGACTAGCGGGATATAAGGCCTACGAGCAGTACTTC.

This chain links TRBV14 with TRBJ2-1; 14 nucleotides match TRBD2. The CDR3 has 15 amino acids. V lost 3 bases to trimming and J lost 11 bases; unmatched junction nucleotides: 6. Germline loops: CDR1 SGHDN, CDR2 FVKESK. CDR3 sequence (DNA): TGTGCCAGCAGCCAGGGGACTAGCGGGAGAACCAAGCAGTTCTTC. Its protein is CASSQGTSGRTKQFF. Looking up the rest from reference TRBV14 and TRBJ2-1 gives the full variable domain: EAGVTQFPSHSVIEKGQTVTLRCDPISGHDNLYWYRRVMGKEIKFLLHFVKESKQDESGMPNNRFLAERTGGTYSTLKVQPAELEDSGVYFCASSQGTSGRTKQFFGPGTRLTVL.

The V and J genes are TRBV5-6 and TRBJ1-5, with no clear D. Germline V gene data show CDR1 as SGHDT and CDR2 as YYEEEE. V was clipped by 2 bases and J by 7 bases, with 7 bases between them. This CDR3 is built from 12 residues. For the CDR3, the DNA is TGTGCCAGCAGCTTCCCGGGACAGCCCCAGCATTTT. Its translation: CASSFPGQPQHF.

The sample holds one count of this clone. This chain connects TRBV5-1 to TRBJ2-5; 11 nucleotides line up with TRBD1. CDR3 length: 16 residues. Per germline, CDR1 SGHRS and CDR2 YFSETQ. After removal of 3 bases from V and 2 bases from J, the junction contained 6 bases not matched to a gene. The CDR3 here is CASSSRTGGWQETQYF. The CDR3 DNA is TGCGCCAGCAGCTCTAGGACAGGGGGCTGGCAAGAGACCCAGTACTTC.

This clone has a single count. The rearrangement joins TRBV6-2 or TRBV6-3 to TRBJ2-7; the D gene is possibly TRBD2 (6 bases). Germline CDR1 reads MNHEY; CDR2 reads SVGEGT. The CDR3 has 15 amino acids. V was trimmed by 1 base and J by 4 bases, leaving 14 bases between them. The CDR3 loop is CASSYLPGRDYEQYF. CDR3 sequence (DNA): TGTGCCAGCAGTTACTTGCCAGGGCGGGATTACGAGCAGTACTTC.

The chain recombines TRBV13 with TRBJ2-5, with D perhaps TRBD2 (6 bases). There are 13 residues in the CDR3. V shed 8 bases and J shed 5 bases, with 15 bases lying between them. CDR1 is PRHDT, CDR2 FYEKMQ, per germline (reference sequence). The CDR3 sequence is CASASAVGETQYF. The CDR3 DNA reads as TGTGCCAGCGCTAGCGCGGTGGGGGAGACCCAGTACTTC.